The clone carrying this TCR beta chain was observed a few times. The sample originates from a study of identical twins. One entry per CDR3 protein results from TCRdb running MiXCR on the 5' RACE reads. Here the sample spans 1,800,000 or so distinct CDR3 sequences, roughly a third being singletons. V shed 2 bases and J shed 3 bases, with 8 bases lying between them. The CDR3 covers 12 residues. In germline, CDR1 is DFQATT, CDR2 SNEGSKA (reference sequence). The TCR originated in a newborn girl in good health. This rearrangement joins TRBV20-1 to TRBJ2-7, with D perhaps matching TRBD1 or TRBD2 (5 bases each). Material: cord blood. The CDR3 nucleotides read TGCAGTGCTAGACAGAGGGGCTACGAGCAGTACTTC. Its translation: CSARQRGYEQYF.